This T cell receptor (beta chain) was captured in a study of OX40 agonist ivuxolimab in advanced cancers. TCRdb keeps only in-frame clones here, not all; method: immunoSEQ multiplex PCR. The sample holds 60,000 to 65,000 clones, 89% seen once. Excluded were patients having autoimmune disease history or systemic immunosuppression. Trimming shortened V by 4 bases and J by 3 bases, and 16 bases separated the two germline ends. The CDR3 has 15 amino acids. Per the germline V gene, CDR1 is SGDLS and CDR2 is YYNGEE. V and J are TRBV9 and TRBJ1-1; D call uncertain. Sequencing was performed on CD4+ or CD8+ T cells sorted from blood, taken in a trial of the OX40 agonist ivuxolimab. The sequence derives from an adult with an advanced solid tumor such as melanoma, head and neck, liver or kidney cancer. The CDR3 loop reads CASSSRGESDTEAFF. The CDR3, as DNA: TGTGCCAGCAGCTCCCGCGGGGAGTCGGACACTGAAGCTTTCTTT.